This record covers a single T cell receptor beta chain. With a much larger clone just one base away, this may be a read error. One entry per CDR3 protein results from TCRdb running MiXCR on the reads. The table includes 750 or so distinct CDR3 sequences, around a fifth detected once. These data are taken from a study of lung T cells in sarcoidosis with Löfgren's syndrome. Study information: Löfgren's syndrome patients were the main repertoire analysis focus.

Source material: CD4+ T cells from PBMCs. This receptor was obtained from a human donor with sarcoidosis (Löfgren's syndrome or another form), or a control subject (not recorded which).

CDR3 DNA sequence: TGTGCCAGCAGTGAGAGGACAGACCACTACGAGCAGCACTTC. Translation gives CASSERTDHYEQHF. V is TRBV6-1 and J is TRBJ2-7; weak D call: TRBD1 (6 bases). This CDR3 is built from 14 residues. In germline, CDR1 is MNHNS, CDR2 SASEGT.